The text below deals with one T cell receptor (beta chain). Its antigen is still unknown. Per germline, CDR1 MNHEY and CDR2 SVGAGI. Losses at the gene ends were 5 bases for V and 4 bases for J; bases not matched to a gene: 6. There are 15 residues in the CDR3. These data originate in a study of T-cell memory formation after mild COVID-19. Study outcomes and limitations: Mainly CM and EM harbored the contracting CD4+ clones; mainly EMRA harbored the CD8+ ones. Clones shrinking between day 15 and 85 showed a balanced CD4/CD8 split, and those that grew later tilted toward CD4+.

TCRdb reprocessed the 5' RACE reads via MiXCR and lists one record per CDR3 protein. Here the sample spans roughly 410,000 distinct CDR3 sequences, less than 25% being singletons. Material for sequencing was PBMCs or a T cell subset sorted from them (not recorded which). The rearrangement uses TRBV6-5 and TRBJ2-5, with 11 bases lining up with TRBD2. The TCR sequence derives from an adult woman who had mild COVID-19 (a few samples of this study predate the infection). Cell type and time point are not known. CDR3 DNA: TGTGCCAGCAGTCAAACCGGGACTAGCGGAGAGACCCAGTACTTC. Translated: CASSQTGTSGETQYF.